Given below is one T cell receptor (beta chain) in context. Its antigen is as yet unknown. The germline V gene has CDR1 MNHNY and CDR2 SVGAGI (reference sequence). The CDR3 has 13 amino acids. J gave up 10 bases and V 7 bases, and 7 bases lay outside the gene matches. This entry belongs to a study of shared clonotypes between healthy human individuals. Study conclusions and caveats: Sequencing depth was a factor that was expected to affect clonotype sharing among donors.

Sequencing was performed with immunoSEQ multiplex PCR; in TCRdb, only in-frame clones are kept and a portion is missing. The data show about 1 million clones, under 80% seen once. The receptor was derived from a man aged 18 to 30 in good health. The sample taken for sequencing was memory CD4+ T cells sorted from blood. The subset is: CD45RA-negative fraction. The rearrangement links TRBV6-6 to TRBJ2-1; 10 bases align to TRBD2. CDR3 sequence: CASTLAGGREQFF. The CDR3 nucleotides read TGTGCCAGCACATTAGCGGGGGGTCGGGAGCAGTTCTTC.